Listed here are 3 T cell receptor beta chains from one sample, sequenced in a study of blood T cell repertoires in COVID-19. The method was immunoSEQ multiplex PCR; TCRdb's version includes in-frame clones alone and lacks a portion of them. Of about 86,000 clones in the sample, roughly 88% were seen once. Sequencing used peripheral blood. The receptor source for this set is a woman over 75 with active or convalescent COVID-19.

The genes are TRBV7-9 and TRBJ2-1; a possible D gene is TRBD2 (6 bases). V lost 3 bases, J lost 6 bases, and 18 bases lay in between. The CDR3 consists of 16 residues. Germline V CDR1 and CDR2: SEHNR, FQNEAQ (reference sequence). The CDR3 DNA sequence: TGTGCCAGCAGCTTGGGAGGCGGAGACTTTGGCAATGAGCAGTTCTTC. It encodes CASSLGGGDFGNEQFF.

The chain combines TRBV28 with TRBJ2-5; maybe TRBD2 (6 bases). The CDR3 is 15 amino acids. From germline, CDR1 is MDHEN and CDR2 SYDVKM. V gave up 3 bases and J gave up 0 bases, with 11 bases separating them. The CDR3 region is CASSFYGGNQETQYF. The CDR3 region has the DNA TGTGCCAGCAGTTTTTACGGGGGAAACCAAGAGACCCAGTACTTC. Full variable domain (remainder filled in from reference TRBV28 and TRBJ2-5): DVKVTQSSRYLVKRTGEKVFLECVQDMDHENMFWYRQDPGLGLRLIYFSYDVKMKEKGDIPEGYSVSREKKERFSLILESASTNQTSMYLCASSFYGGNQETQYFGPGTRLLVL.

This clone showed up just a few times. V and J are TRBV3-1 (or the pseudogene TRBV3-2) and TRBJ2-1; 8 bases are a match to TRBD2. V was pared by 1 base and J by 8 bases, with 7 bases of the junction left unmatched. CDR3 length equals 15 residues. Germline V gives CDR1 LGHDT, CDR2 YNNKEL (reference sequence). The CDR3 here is CASSQGKAGVHEQFF. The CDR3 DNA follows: TGTGCCAGCAGCCAAGGGAAAGCGGGAGTTCATGAGCAGTTCTTC.